One sample yielded the 31 T cell receptor beta chains listed below, sequenced in a study of blood T cell repertoires in COVID-19 (dated by TCRdb to the early 2020s). Library prep was done by the immunoSEQ multiplex PCR assay. This immuneACCESS table, as held by TCRdb, lists in-frame sequences with V and J called but not all clones. Of the missing ones, under half trace to an unresolved V gene in checked studies; the others have no known cause. The table for this sample lists some 150,000 clones; about 80% of them were counted only once. Clones ranked in the top ten supply approximately 6% of the sample. The sequencing input was PBMCs or T cells enriched from blood (not recorded which). The receptors were sampled from a woman aged 45-59 years who had recovered from COVID-19.

This sequence joins TRBV27 and TRBJ2-3, with 9 bases identical to TRBD2. CDR3 size: 15 residues. Trimming removed 8 bases from V and 6 bases from J; junction bases left unmatched: 12. CDR1 and CDR2 (germline): MNHEY, SMNVEV (reference sequence). CDR3 region: CASLQRGDRADTQYF. The DNA of the CDR3 is TGTGCCAGCCTCCAGCGGGGGGATCGAGCCGATACGCAGTATTTT.

The rearrangement joins TRBV6-5 to TRBJ2-5, with D possibly being TRBD2 (6 bases). The CDR3 length is 15 residues. Trimming took off 3 bases at V and 2 bases at J, with 13 bases between the two ends. Germline assignment: CDR1 MNHEY and CDR2 SVGAGI. CDR3 residues: CASSYGGADQETQYF. CDR3 sequence (DNA): TGTGCCAGCAGTTATGGCGGGGCTGATCAAGAGACCCAGTACTTC.

V and J are TRBV10-3 and TRBJ1-2, with D possibly being TRBD1 (6 bases). Germline V gives CDR1 ENHRY, CDR2 SYGVKD. Trimming stripped 7 bases from V and 7 bases from J, with 19 bases between. CDR3 length: 14 residues. The CDR3 loop reads CAIMPTGGPVGYTF. As DNA, the CDR3 is TGTGCCATCATGCCGACGGGGGGCCCAGTTGGCTACACCTTC.

This clone was picked up one time. This chain joins TRBV19 and TRBJ2-3, with 9 positions matching TRBD2. The germline V gene encodes CDR1 LNHDA and CDR2 SQIVND (reference sequence). The V segment lost 3 bases and the J segment 8 bases; nucleotides outside the gene matches: 12. The length of the CDR3 is 16 residues. CDR3 region: CASSMPRRGGDGTQYF. Here the CDR3 DNA reads TGTGCCAGTAGTATGCCCCGGCGGGGGGGCGATGGTACGCAGTATTTT.

This clone was recorded a few times. The chain employs TRBV12-3 or TRBV12-4 and TRBJ1-5; no clear D gene. The V end was cut by 3 bases, the J end by 5 bases, with 8 bases between. The CDR3 covers 13 residues. The CDR3 bases are TGTGCCAGCAGTTTGGGCCACTATCAGCCCCAGCATTTT. Translation gives CASSLGHYQPQHF.

The chain links TRBV6-5 to TRBJ2-3, with 7 bases lining up with TRBD1. The CDR3 runs 12 residues. J gave up 3 bases and V 10 bases, and 4 bases lay outside the gene matches. Looked up from germline, CDR1 is MNHEY and CDR2 is SVGAGI. CDR3 DNA: TGTGCCAACCGACAGGGAACAGATACGCAGTATTTT. This translates into CANRQGTDTQYF.

This clone showed up just once. J is TRBJ2-7 and V is TRBV29-1; 8 positions match TRBD1. The V gene's germline CDR1 is SQVTM and CDR2 ANQGSEA. Losses at the gene ends were 6 bases for V and 4 bases for J; bases not matched to a gene: 2. This CDR3 spans 11 amino acids. In DNA form, the CDR3 reads TGCAGCGTCACAGGGGGATACGAGCAGTACTTC. This translates into CSVTGGYEQYF.

The V gene is TRBV19, the J gene TRBJ1-6; a weak D match, TRBD1 (6 bases). The germline CDR1 and CDR2 sequences are LNHDA and SQIVND (reference sequence). Trimming removed 6 bases from V and 9 bases from J, with 21 bases in between. This CDR3 region has 16 residues. CDR3 residues: CASSDDLKRGTSPLHF. DNA for the CDR3: TGTGCCAGTAGCGACGACCTGAAGAGGGGGACTTCACCCCTCCACTTT. The full variable domain, rest sourced from reference TRBV19 and TRBJ1-6, is DGGITQSPKYLFRKEGQNVTLSCEQNLNHDAMYWYRQDPGQGLRLIYYSQIVNDFQKGDIAEGYSVSREKKESFPLTVTSAQKNPTAFYLCASSDDLKRGTSPLHFGNGTRLTVT.

The chain is built from TRBV28 and TRBJ2-1, with TRBD2 matching over 8 bases. With V trimmed by 5 bases and J by 4 bases, 7 bases remained unmatched. Per the germline V gene, CDR1 is MDHEN and CDR2 is SYDVKM. The CDR3 sequence is 15 residues long. CDR3 DNA: TGTGCCAGCAGTCCCGGGGGGGCGAATTACAATGAGCAGTTCTTC. Encoded protein: CASSPGGANYNEQFF.

The count of this clone is one. The CDR3: CASSHVQGTGNTGELFF. The CDR3 DNA follows: TGTGCCAGCAGTCACGTCCAAGGGACAGGGAACACCGGGGAGCTGTTTTTT. The chain couples TRBV6-6 to TRBJ2-2; 8 bases are a match to TRBD1. Germline V gene lookup returns CDR1 MNHNY and CDR2 SVGAGI (reference sequence). Germline trimming cut 5 bases from V and 1 base from J; bases unmatched to any gene: 9. The CDR3 sequence is 17 residues long.

This clone was recorded only once. CDR3 DNA sequence: TGTGCCAGCAGCAAAGAAGGGAGGGGCAATCAGCCCCAGCATTTT. Amino acid sequence: CASSKEGRGNQPQHF. The rearrangement links TRBV21-1 to TRBJ1-5. TRBV21-1 represents a pseudogene. The length of the CDR3 is 15 residues.

The rearrangement uses TRBV9 and TRBJ1-6, with 7 nucleotides matching TRBD1. Trimming at V came to 3 bases and at J to 3 bases, leaving 3 bases not matched to a gene. The CDR3 is 15 residues long. CDR1 SGDLS and CDR2 YYNGEE come from the germline V gene. As DNA, the CDR3 is TGTGCCAGCAGCGGGGACAGAAGCTATAATTCACCCCTCCACTTT. Its translation: CASSGDRSYNSPLHF.

V and J are TRBV5-6 and TRBJ1-2; possibly TRBD1 for D (6 bases). V was pared by 0 bases and J by 9 bases, with 15 bases between. Germline CDR1 is SGHDT and CDR2 is YYEEEE. The CDR3 totals 14 residues. The CDR3 is CASSLAQGLRSYTF. The CDR3 bases are TGTGCCAGCAGCTTGGCGCAGGGGTTAAGGAGCTACACCTTC.

The chain has TRBV28 and TRBJ1-6, with a tentative D call TRBD1 (6 bases). V dropped 6 bases and J dropped 1 base, with 13 bases sitting between them. CDR1 is MDHEN and CDR2 is SYDVKM in the germline V gene. The CDR3 consists of 16 residues. The chain's CDR3 is CASSRAGASYNSPLHF. Here the CDR3 DNA reads TGTGCCAGCAGCAGGGCAGGGGCGTCCTATAATTCACCCCTCCACTTT.

V and J are TRBV6-5 and TRBJ2-5, with 7 bases matching TRBD2. Losses at the gene ends were 4 bases for V and 5 bases for J; bases not matched to a gene: 7. The CDR3 sequence is 14 residues long. Looked up from germline, CDR1 is MNHEY and CDR2 is SVGAGI. The CDR3 DNA reads as TGTGCCAGCAGTTTAAATATGGGGGGGGAGACCCAGTACTTC. This translates into CASSLNMGGETQYF.

This chain links TRBV5-1 with TRBJ1-1, with D possibly matching TRBD1 (6 bases). The CDR3 totals 16 residues. V was shortened by 4 bases and J by 1 base, with 17 bases between the two germline ends. Germline CDR1 and CDR2: SGHRS and YFSETQ. As DNA, the CDR3 is TGCGCCAGCAGCCCGCGCGGGCAGGGGAAGAACACTGAAGCTTTCTTT. Its protein is CASSPRGQGKNTEAFF.

The rearrangement links TRBV4-2 to TRBJ1-2; possible D gene TRBD1, 6 bases. The V end was cut by 5 bases, the J end by 3 bases, with 7 bases between. The germline V gene encodes CDR1 LGHNA and CDR2 YNFKEQ. This CDR3 is 12 amino acids long. The DNA for the CDR3 is TGTGCCAGCAGCTCAGGGGACTATGGCTACACCTTC. Translated, it gives CASSSGDYGYTF.

This sequence joins TRBV28 and TRBJ1-1, with 10 bases aligning to TRBD1. V lost 6 bases, J lost 4 bases, and 8 bases stayed unmatched. CDR1 is MDHEN and CDR2 is SYDVKM in the germline V gene. The CDR3 consists of 15 residues. Here the CDR3 reads CASRTGQGSFTEAFF. As DNA, the CDR3 is TGTGCCAGCAGAACGGGACAGGGGTCCTTCACTGAAGCTTTCTTT.

This chain joins TRBV5-5 and TRBJ1-5, with a possible D match to TRBD1 (5 bases). Trimming removed 1 base at V and 7 bases at J, with 12 bases between. The CDR3 is 14 amino acids. Germline V CDR1 and CDR2: SGHKS, YYEKEE (reference sequence). The CDR3 is CASSLSGGDQPQHF. The CDR3 DNA reads TGTGCCAGCAGCTTGTCCGGAGGGGACCAGCCCCAGCATTTT.

The V gene is TRBV4-1, the J gene TRBJ2-6; TRBD1 is a possible D gene (6 bases). CDR1 and CDR2 (germline): MGHRA, YSYEKL. Trimming removed 2 bases from V and 0 bases from J, with 11 bases in between. This CDR3 region has 17 residues. The CDR3 is CASSQQGLSSGANVLTF. CDR3 DNA: TGCGCCAGCAGCCAACAGGGGCTAAGCTCTGGGGCCAACGTCCTGACTTTC.

This chain connects TRBV5-1 to TRBJ2-1; 10 bases map to TRBD1. The junction had 5 bases not matched to a gene; V was cut back by 4 bases and J by 4 bases. CDR1 is SGHRS, CDR2 YFSETQ, per germline. The CDR3 is 15 residues long. CDR3 in DNA: TGCGCCAGCAGCCCGGGACAGGGGACGTACAATGAGCAGTTCTTC. It yields the protein CASSPGQGTYNEQFF.

The rearrangement joins TRBV24-1 to TRBJ2-2; 8 nucleotides match TRBD1. V gave up 5 bases and J gave up 6 bases; unmatched junction bases: 7. Germline lookup yields CDR1 KGHDR and CDR2 SFDVKD. This CDR3 comprises 15 residues. The CDR3 DNA reads TGTGCCACCAGTGTCGGACAGGGAAACGCCGGGGAGCTGTTTTTT. Its protein product is CATSVGQGNAGELFF.

This clone was seen only once. V usage is TRBV30 and J usage is TRBJ2-3, with TRBD1 matching over 7 bases. The V gene end was trimmed by 3 bases and the J gene end by 0 bases; junction bases not matched to a gene: 6. This CDR3 comprises 15 residues. Germline-derived CDR1 and CDR2 are GTSNPN and SVGIG (reference sequence). CDR3 coding DNA: TGTGCCTGGAGCACCGAGACAGGGAGCACAGATACGCAGTATTTT. This gives the protein CAWSTETGSTDTQYF.

The chain combines TRBV30 with TRBJ1-4, with 8 bases aligning to TRBD1. Germline loops: CDR1 GTSNPN, CDR2 SVGIG (reference sequence). Losses at the gene ends were 1 base for V and 5 bases for J; bases not matched to a gene: 0. The CDR3 covers 13 residues. CDR3 sequence: CAWSGTGNEKLFF. CDR3 nucleotides: TGTGCCTGGAGTGGGACAGGGAATGAAAAACTGTTTTTT. Looking up the rest from reference TRBV30 and TRBJ1-4 gives the full variable domain: SQTIHQWPATLVQPVGSPLSLECTVEGTSNPNLYWYRQAAGRGLQLLFYSVGIGQISSEVPQNLSASRPQDRQFILSSKKLLLSDSGFYLCAWSGTGNEKLFFGSGTQLSVL.

This clone was recorded only once. This chain connects TRBV18 to TRBJ1-1, with 8 bases identical to TRBD1. The ends lost 3 bases at V and 4 bases at J; junction bases unmatched: 4. Germline V lookup: CDR1 KGHSH, CDR2 LQKENI. The CDR3 consists of 14 residues. The CDR3 DNA reads TGTGCCAGCTCACCGTCGACAGGGGCCACTGAAGCTTTCTTT. It codes for CASSPSTGATEAFF. The full variable domain, in which reference TRBV18 and TRBJ1-1 provide the parts outside the CDR3, is NAGVMQNPRHLVRRRGQEARLRCSPMKGHSHVYWYRQLPEEGLKFMVYLQKENIIDESGMPKERFSAEFPKEGPSILRIQQVVRGDSAAYFCASSPSTGATEAFFGQGTRLTVV.

This clone was found once. The genes are TRBV7-8 and TRBJ1-1, with D perhaps matching TRBD1 (5 bases). CDR1 is SGHVS and CDR2 is FQNEAQ in the germline V gene. This CDR3 is built from 13 residues. Trimming stripped 4 bases from V and 3 bases from J, with 9 bases between. CDR3: CASSYVRDTEAFF. The DNA of the CDR3 is TGTGCCAGCAGCTACGTCAGGGACACTGAAGCTTTCTTT.

V gene TRBV19 combines with J gene TRBJ1-5; 8 positions agree with TRBD1. Germline assignment: CDR1 LNHDA and CDR2 SQIVND (reference sequence). The CDR3 has 15 residues. Trimming cost V 4 bases and J 4 bases; bases outside gene matches: 6. The CDR3 DNA reads as TGTGCCAGTAGTAGTTCAGGGGGCGCGAATCAGCCCCAGCATTTT. Residues: CASSSSGGANQPQHF. Together with reference TRBV19 and TRBJ1-5, the CDR3 gives the full variable domain: DGGITQSPKYLFRKEGQNVTLSCEQNLNHDAMYWYRQDPGQGLRLIYYSQIVNDFQKGDIAEGYSVSREKKESFPLTVTSAQKNPTAFYLCASSSSGGANQPQHFGDGTRLSIL.

There are many counts of this clone. The chain couples TRBV12-3 or TRBV12-4 to TRBJ2-7; 8 nucleotides agree with TRBD2. J was trimmed by 6 bases and V by 5 bases; bases with no gene match: 6. This CDR3 is 13 amino acids long. The CDR3 DNA sequence: TGTGCCAGCAGTGAGGGGACTAGGCGCGAGCAGTACGTC. Its translation is CASSEGTRREQYV.

The genes are TRBV19 and TRBJ1-1, with TRBD1 matching over 9 bases. Losses at the gene ends were 5 bases for V and 4 bases for J; bases not matched to a gene: 8. CDR3 length equals 15 residues. Per germline, CDR1 LNHDA and CDR2 SQIVND (reference sequence). The CDR3: CASSLLGQGGTEAFF. The CDR3, as DNA: TGTGCCAGTAGTCTTCTGGGACAGGGAGGCACTGAAGCTTTCTTT.

The V call is TRBV19, the J call TRBJ1-1; possible D gene TRBD1, 6 bases. The CDR3 is made up of 16 amino acids. Germline CDR1 reads LNHDA; CDR2 reads SQIVND (reference sequence). V gave up 10 bases and J gave up 3 bases, with 24 bases separating them. The CDR3 bases are TGTGCCAATCCCGGCGGGGGGGCCGTGGCTTACACTGAAGCTTTCTTT. Translated, it gives CANPGGGAVAYTEAFF.

In its sample, this clone was seen a few times. The chain uses TRBV5-1 and TRBJ2-7, with 7 positions matching TRBD1. The CDR3 length is 15 residues. The V and J ends lost 4 bases and 0 bases, in that order; junction bases with no gene match: 7. The germline gives CDR1 SGHRS, CDR2 YFSETQ. The CDR3 loop is CASSTGQVGSYEQYV. The CDR3 nucleotides are TGCGCCAGCAGCACCGGACAGGTTGGCTCCTACGAGCAGTACGTC.